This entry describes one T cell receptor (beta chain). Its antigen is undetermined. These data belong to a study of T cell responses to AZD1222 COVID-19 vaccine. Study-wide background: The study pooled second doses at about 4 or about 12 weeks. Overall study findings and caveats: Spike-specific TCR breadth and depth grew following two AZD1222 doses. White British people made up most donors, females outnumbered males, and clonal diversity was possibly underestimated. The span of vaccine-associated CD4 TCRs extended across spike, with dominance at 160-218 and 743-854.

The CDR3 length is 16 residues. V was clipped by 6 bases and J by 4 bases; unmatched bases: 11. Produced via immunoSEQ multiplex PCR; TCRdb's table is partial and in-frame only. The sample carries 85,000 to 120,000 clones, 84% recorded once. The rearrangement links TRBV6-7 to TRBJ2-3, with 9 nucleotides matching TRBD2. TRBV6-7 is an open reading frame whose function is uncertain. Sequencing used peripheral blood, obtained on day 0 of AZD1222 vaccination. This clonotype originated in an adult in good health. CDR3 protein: CASRTHPAGGPDTQYF. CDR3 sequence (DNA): TGTGCCAGCAGGACCCACCCCGCGGGGGGGCCAGATACGCAGTATTTT.